This TCR beta chain came from a study of cytomegalovirus exposure and HLA in healthy donors (dated by TCRdb to the late 2010s). In terms of the full investigation: An earlier analysis of about 530 of the donors reported approximately 300 Gb of sequence data and 95 million to 130 million unique TCR beta sequences obtained from approximately 180 million T cells. Several DR-DQ haplotypes were handled as single units for association and clustering because linkage in the cohort was strong. The genetic ancestry cluster associated with self-reported Caucasian donors included over 80% of the 300 to 400 genotyped donors. Donor age, sex, ethnicity and CMV serostatus were collected together with the repertoire data. The study combined high-throughput TCR immunosequencing, statistical association of individual TCRs with disease status, and machine learning to predict cytomegalovirus infection status. A later analysis re-analyzed previously published TCR beta repertoires from 500 to 700 donors and added high-resolution HLA genotyping to study TCR occurrence patterns. An earlier analysis of more than 450 of the donors used high-throughput TCR beta sequencing to judge whether each TCR beta V gene segment behaved as functional or pseudogenic. In a later genetic analysis, genome-wide SNP genotypes for about 55% of the roughly 670 donors were used, and that subset was treated as a discovery cohort. The T cell repertoires of 666 subjects were profiled by immunosequencing and related to cytomegalovirus serostatus. An early release that covered some 640 HLA-typed donors contained about 300 gigabases of sequencing data and tens of millions of unique TCR sequences. The study aimed to test whether cataloging public T cell receptors could reveal signatures of past pathogen exposure. Every discovery cohort repertoire had been produced on one sequencing platform. In addition to the first cohort of around 670 subjects, a separate validation cohort of 130 or so different subjects was used. The number of typed donors differed by locus: about 629-630 for A, B, C, DRB1 and DQB1; 522 for DQA1; around 580 for DPA1; and 400 to 480 for DPB1. In the later analysis, no new phenotypic data were used to find candidate immune exposures; instead, reliance was placed on TCR beta sequences and their occurrence across donors. Across around 400 genotyped donors of the cohort, an average of 235,054 unique TCR beta nucleotide sequences per donor were sequenced, and approximately 17% of those sequences were non-productive. Both class I and class II loci were covered by HLA typing, at four-digit resolution.

The library was generated by the immunoSEQ multiplex PCR assay. For the multiplex PCR, a mixture combining 60 forward primers for TCR Vbeta segments and 13 reverse primers for TCR Jbeta segments was used. A multiplex PCR assay on genomic DNA amplified the CDR3 region of rearranged TCR beta genes. Amplified TCR beta libraries were sequenced as 87-base-pair reads on the Illumina HiSeq System. In the authors' own workflow: A later analysis tallied tens of millions of unique TCR beta chains across the 666 repertoires, and about 12 million of those chains were shared by two or more donors. A nearest-neighbor algorithm error-corrected the raw reads and collapsed the reads into unique sequences, merging closely related sequences to remove PCR and sequencing errors. Alignment of CDR3 sequences to IMGT reference sequences was used to assign V, D and J gene segments. For a sequence to be retained, at least a six-nucleotide match to both a V gene segment and a J gene segment was required. Rearrangements were called productive when the CDR3 lacked stop codons and stayed in frame with V and J; all others were non-productive. Following IMGT convention, CDR3 was defined as the stretch from the second conserved V-encoded cysteine up to the conserved J-encoded phenylalanine. The earlier analysis of some 550 of the donors excluded any sequence lacking an unambiguous match to a single V gene segment. An earlier analysis of approximately 590 of the donors classified V segments as functional when productive rearrangements were above 56.7% and as segregating when the standard deviation between donors was above 5%. To diagnose cytomegalovirus status from the catalog of TCR beta chain sequences, a statistical classification framework was built. A later analysis assigned V and J genes by comparing TCR nucleotide sequences with IMGT/GENE-DB human TR gene sequences. Using the TCRdist pipeline, a later analysis assigned CDR3 sequences along with most-parsimonious VDJ recombination scenarios. A later analysis defined each TCR beta chain by its CDR3 amino acid sequence plus V-gene family, and excluded reads lacking a unique V-gene family. As a way to deal with suspected cross-contamination and a sequencing artifact, a later analysis dropped roughly 620 nucleotide sequences that were highly shared and had low generation probability. For each public chain, a later analysis derived a clonal expansion index from normalized ranks of inferred template counts within each repertoire. In a later analysis, generation probabilities were computed using a VDJ recombination model fitted to out-of-frame rearrangements, and the results were checked against IGoR. Hypergeometric tests were used in a later analysis to score TCR-TCR, TCR-HLA and TCR-CMV co-occurrence, with a repertoire-size bias correction applied to the TCR pairs. A later analysis estimated false discovery rates by permuting HLA or CMV assignments 20 times. A later analysis grouped co-occurring TCRs with DBSCAN, adding TCRdist sequence similarity when clustering within HLA-allele-positive subsets. Co-occurrence clustering excluded repertoires with fewer than 30,000 or more than 120,000 public chains, plus five with anomalous nucleotide sharing. Held by TCRdb, this immuneACCESS table contains in-frame sequences only and omits some clones. Under half of the omission traces to an unresolved V gene where checked; the cause of the rest is unknown. The V and J calls and clone size are taken from that table; D and trimming were inferred from the DNA. The sample has around 130,000 clones on record, 65% to 75% of them singletons. The ten largest account for more than 6% of the sample.

Overall results and qualifications from the work: A cluster of highly shared sequence variants was judged likely to be a technical artifact of the sequencing pipeline. While some public TCRs were present in many individuals, most TCR sequences turned up only very rarely across donors. A later genetic analysis reported fewer N-insertions in productive TCRs among donors in an Asian-associated ancestry cluster than the 666-donor mean. Most CMV-associated TCR beta chains appeared to be HLA-restricted in a later analysis, and the HLA associations seemed to be driven largely by CMV exposure. Because counts were too low, about 18 rarely observed V segments, including chromosome 9 orphons, were left out of the earlier analysis of 587 of the donors. An association between a missense DCLRE1C variant and V-gene and J-gene trimming of TCR beta chains was found in a later genetic analysis and replicated in an independent cohort. The 87-base-pair reads could not distinguish some IMGT-functional V segments, including TRBV6-2 and TRBV6-3, so those segments were excluded. Sequencing depth was assumed to be roughly uniform across donors in the presence/absence analyses, though that assumption may not hold. Strong co-occurrence of HLA alleles, especially DR and DQ, made assigning TCR associations to individual alleles difficult. A later analysis reported that several top co-occurrence clusters appeared linked to parvovirus B19, influenza, CMV and Epstein-Barr virus. In vitro tests confirmed that a few of the cytomegalovirus-associated TCR beta chains recognize cytomegalovirus antigens. The classifier was reported to diagnose cytomegalovirus status with high specificity and sensitivity in both the original and validation cohorts. The study listed approximately 150 TCR beta chains as associated with cytomegalovirus. The authors suggested that the approach could potentially be extended to other disease states and immunological phenotypes. Linkage disequilibrium might explain the correlated functional status among segregating V segments, but an unknown experimental factor could not be excluded. Specific HLA alleles were associated with more than 15,000 TCR beta sequences at a false discovery rate of 0.05 in a later analysis. In an earlier analysis of more than 500 of the donors, most TCR beta V segments appeared in productive rearrangements about 87% or about 30% of the time, broadly matching IMGT annotations. Compared with equally common non-associated chains, HLA-associated TCR beta chains in a later analysis were more clonally expanded and had lower generation probabilities. Because some donors lacked HLA typing at each locus, the association tests relied only on the typed subset. A further reported finding was that TCR beta sequences accurately predicted the HLA-A and HLA-B alleles for most subjects in the first cohort. In a later analysis, the rate of TCR association differed among HLA loci, with DRB1 alleles having the most associated TCRs and HLA-C alleles having the fewest. CMV serostatus was the only immune exposure information available for the cohort. The cohort was sequenced for TCR beta chains only, and without alpha or paired-chain data the features that could be detected were limited.

The cohort comprised some 680 healthy bone marrow donors. At the time of sampling, all cohort members were nominally healthy, though unrecorded immune exposures were likely present. The donor tested CMV seropositive, placing the donor among the 290 or so seropositive members of the cohort. A peripheral blood sample was provided by each donor, and peripheral blood mononuclear cells were used for TCR beta sequencing. The Qiagen DNeasy Blood Extraction Kit was used to extract genomic DNA from the blood cell samples. The CDR3 numbers 15 residues from cysteine through phenylalanine. Only the CDR3 DNA is retained, 45 bases long and in frame from the first base. The germline V gene encodes CDR1 SGHAT and CDR2 FQNNGV. Germline trimming: 1 base from V, 7 bases from J; junction bases outside gene matches: 7. Concerning this clone itself: Its antigen specificity is not known. No base quality values were provided; no much bigger clone lies one nucleotide off.

This clonotype was obtained from a man aged 35 to 55 in good health and CMV-seropositive. The rearranged chain carries TRBV11-2 and TRBJ1-3, with 7 central nucleotides matching TRBD1. Sequenced sample: PBMCs. The nucleotide sequence is given as TGTGCCAGCAGCTTAGGGGACAGCCTAGGCAACACCATATATTTT. Its coded protein is CASSLGDSLGNTIYF.